This TCR beta chain derives from a study of shared clonotypes between healthy human individuals (dated by TCRdb to about 2020). Background for the entire study: A few men and a couple of women, aged 18 to 49 years, made up the cohort. To increase sequencing depth and limit assay-specific biases, TCR repertoire library preparation and sequencing were carried out by different laboratories using diverse techniques. For each donor, CD4 naive and CD4 memory were each given three plates, CD8 naive was given two plates, and CD8 memory was given one plate. Blood TCR repertoires of a handful of healthy adults were deeply sequenced to estimate repertoire size and the extent of clonotype sharing between individuals. Per donor, leukapheresis produced somewhere between about 0.94 and 9.5 billion PBMCs. Results the study describes overall, beyond this receptor: Based on pairwise subsampling, the degree of clonotype sharing among donors was expected to be affected by sequencing depth. Even with the large sequencing depth, rarefaction of the sorted-subset datasets indicated that sequencing was incomplete. Naive subsets generally had larger estimated clonotype richness than memory subsets. Compared with non-shared clonotypes, clonotypes shared by all four sorted-subset donors had higher generation probabilities. When four donors were compared, the shared fraction of clonotypes was 5% to 6.5% for naive CD4, about 4% for naive CD8, roughly 2.5% for memory CD4, and 0.35% to 0.4% for memory CD8. Sampling was limited to blood, and TCR repertoires in tissue likely differ from TCR repertoires in blood. Because the study included a small number of donors, the genetic and exposure-history diversity represented was limited.

The donors were healthy, HIV-negative adults with no recently reported acute infections or vaccinations. All donors were Caucasian adults living in Nashville, Tennessee, USA. CD4+ T cells were enriched by magnetic negative selection, after which naive cells were positively selected on CD45RA and the negative fraction was taken as the memory subset. Blood was collected by leukapheresis, and PBMCs were isolated by Ficoll-Histopaque density gradient centrifugation and then cryopreserved in liquid nitrogen vapor phase. Analytical flow cytometry was used to check the purity and quantity of each magnetically sorted T cell population. Genomic DNA was isolated from every sorted fraction and measured by UV absorbance on a Nanodrop 2000c. Comment on this clone: Its antigen is currently not known. Nothing much larger sits one base from this clone, and base qualities are not available.

Between the V and J ends, shortened by 2 bases and 10 bases respectively, the junction contains 6 bases. Inclusive of the bounding cysteine and phenylalanine, the CDR3 is 12 residues long. The CDR3 DNA has 36 bases and is translated from base 1. CDR1 is given as SNHLY and CDR2 as FYNNEI, both from the germline V gene. Using the deep immunoSEQ assay, multiplex PCR amplified TCR CDR3 regions from genomic DNA. Genomic DNA extracted from each cell subset was distributed evenly over all wells of several immunoSEQ 96-well plates, and each plate served as one replicate. For sorted subsets, each replicate PCR was loaded with 150 to 250 ng genomic DNA, equivalent to about 33,000 T cell genomes. The purified libraries were quantified using a Qubit 3.0 fluorometer, sized with a Bioanalyzer 2100, and then quantified again using the KAPA Library Quantification kit. Each immunoSEQ 96-well plate was sequenced on its own single-read 150-cycle Illumina NextSeq 550 flow cell. The authors' pipeline ran thus. Because the immunoSEQ output included only junctional sequences and no quality scores, the filtering could not be the same as the filtering used for full-length reads. Sequences were annotated with PyIR, a Python wrapper for IgBLAST v1.9, and V/J genes and CDR3 were assigned using IMGT germline references. Reads with weak V/J assignments (E-value above 1e-6), missing CDR3, stop codons, out-of-frame junctions, or ambiguous translated residues were removed. V3J clonotypes were defined by identical inferred V gene, J gene, and CDR3 amino acid sequence. Percentage overlap between repertoires was computed as shared unique clonotypes divided by the size of the smaller repertoire. Richness of each repertoire was evaluated using RTK rarefaction, the Chao1 estimator, and Recon v2.1 estimates of unobserved clonotypes. For all TCRbeta clonotypes obtained by the gDNA method from a handful of donors, generation probabilities were computed with OLGA. The table was pulled from immuneACCESS by TCRdb, which kept in-frame rearrangements only. Such tables lose some clones; where checked, under half of the loss comes from unresolved V genes, and the rest has no known cause. V and J calls and clone size come straight from that table; D and trimming were deduced from the DNA. For this sample there are 2 million to 2.5 million clones; under 97% appear just once. Around 0.13% of the sample rests with the top ten.

The V gene is TRBV2 and the J gene is TRBJ1-6; the D gene cannot be resolved reliably. Sequenced input: naive CD4+ T cells sorted from blood. The sample's cell subset or site label, in plain terms: CD45RA+ positively selected. The receptor comes from a man younger than 35 in good health. The CDR3 region reads CASSETWSPLHF. DNA sequence: TGTGCCAGCAGTGAAACGTGGTCACCCCTCCACTTT.